The 21 T cell receptor beta chains in this list originate from one sample, sequenced in a study of shared clonotypes between healthy human individuals. The method was immunoSEQ multiplex PCR; TCRdb's version includes in-frame clones alone and lacks a portion of them. The table records approximately 2.5 million clones, 80% to 95% of them present only once. Sequencing used naive CD4+ T cells from PBMCs. As for subset: CD45RA+ positively selected. Receptors were obtained from a young man in good health. Some clones in this sample may be carry-over from other donors' samples.

This clone was recorded only once. The J gene is TRBJ2-7, the V gene TRBV6-1; D is unresolved. Trimming left V 1 base short and J 9 bases short, with 10 bases between. The CDR3 totals 12 residues. Germline values: CDR1 MNHNS, CDR2 SASEGT. The CDR3, as DNA: TGTGCCAGCAGTGAAGGTATGCGGCCGCAGTACTTC. It translates to CASSEGMRPQYF.

V usage is TRBV19 and J usage is TRBJ2-1; TRBD2 might be the D (6 bases). The CDR3 spans 13 residues. The ends were cut back, 6 bases at V and 7 bases at J, with 13 bases in the middle. Looked up from germline, CDR1 is LNHDA and CDR2 is SQIVND (reference sequence). CDR3 in amino acids: CASRVSAGNEQFF. In DNA, the CDR3 is TGTGCCAGTAGGGTGTCAGCGGGTAATGAGCAGTTCTTC.

V and J are TRBV9 and TRBJ2-5; the D gene is possibly TRBD1 (6 bases). Trimming removed 2 bases from V and 3 bases from J, with 11 bases in between. The CDR3 runs 14 residues. CDR1 and CDR2 (germline): SGDLS, YYNGEE. The CDR3 region is CASSVTGWEETQYF. Written as DNA, the CDR3 is TGTGCCAGCAGCGTGACAGGCTGGGAAGAGACCCAGTACTTC.

A single count supports this clone. The chain joins TRBV7-7 to TRBJ2-7, with D unclear. Trimming removed 5 bases from V and 4 bases from J, with 15 bases in between. Germline assignment: CDR1 SSHAT and CDR2 FNYEAQ (reference sequence). The CDR3 has 14 residues. The CDR3 region is CASSPLQLSYEQYF. The CDR3 nucleotides read TGTGCCAGCAGCCCACTCCAGCTGTCGTACGAGCAGTACTTC.

This rearrangement joins TRBV27 to TRBJ2-2, with D perhaps being TRBD1 or TRBD2 (5 bases each). CDR3 length: 15 amino acids. In germline, CDR1 is MNHEY, CDR2 SMNVEV (reference sequence). The ends were cut back, 5 bases at V and 1 base at J, with 11 bases in the middle. CDR3 loop: CASSLGTGNTGELFF. CDR3 DNA sequence: TGTGCCAGCAGTCTAGGGACCGGGAACACCGGGGAGCTGTTTTTT.

This clone has only one observation. The V call is TRBV6-5, the J call TRBJ2-1; D unresolved. The germline V and J ends were trimmed by 2 bases and 9 bases, with 14 bases remaining between them. From germline, CDR1 is MNHEY and CDR2 SVGAGI. This CDR3 region has 14 residues. DNA for the CDR3: TGTGCCAGCAGTTACGTTAAGAGGCCCACTGAGCAGTTCTTC. Amino acids: CASSYVKRPTEQFF.

This sequence joins TRBV7-2 and TRBJ2-3; no clear D gene. Germline CDR1 reads SGHTA; CDR2 reads FQGNSA. The CDR3 is made up of 11 amino acids. V gave up 5 bases and J gave up 5 bases, with 5 bases separating them. The CDR3 region has the DNA TGTGCCAGCAGCAACCAAGATACGCAGTATTTT. Protein sequence: CASSNQDTQYF.

V is TRBV4-2 and J is TRBJ2-3; TRBD2 matches 9 bases. CDR1 is LGHNA and CDR2 is YNFKEQ in the germline V gene. CDR3 length: 16 amino acids. Trimming took 0 bases from V and 5 from J; bases not matched to a gene: 6. The CDR3, as DNA: TGTGCCAGCAGCCAAGATGGCGGGAGGGCGGGAGATACGCAGTATTTT. Translated: CASSQDGGRAGDTQYF.

The J gene is TRBJ2-2, the V gene TRBV5-1; 8 bases align to TRBD2. V lost 4 bases, J lost 4 bases, and 6 bases stayed unmatched. The CDR3 has 15 residues. CDR1 and CDR2 (germline): SGHRS, YFSETQ. DNA of the CDR3: TGCGCCAGCAGCGTTAGCGGGATAAGCACCGGGGAGCTGTTTTTT. Residues: CASSVSGISTGELFF.

This clone was observed once. DNA of the CDR3: TGTGCCACCAGCAGAGATTCCGGGGGCGGGTACGAGCAGTACTTC. Translation: CATSRDSGGGYEQYF. The chain joins TRBV15 to TRBJ2-7; D assignment may be TRBD1 or TRBD2 (6 bases each). In germline, CDR1 is LNHNV, CDR2 YYDKDF (reference sequence). Trimming stripped 0 bases from V and 4 bases from J, with 13 bases between. This CDR3 spans 15 amino acids.

V and J are TRBV5-4 and TRBJ1-1, with D unclear. CDR3 length: 14 amino acids. The germline V gene encodes CDR1 SGHNT and CDR2 YYREEE (reference sequence). Trimming shortened V by 0 bases and J by 0 bases, and 6 bases separated the two germline ends. The CDR3 DNA is TGTGCCAGCAGCTTGGGGGTGATGAACACTGAAGCTTTCTTT. This encodes CASSLGVMNTEAFF.

This chain connects TRBV28 to TRBJ2-6, with 9 bases identical to TRBD1. Per the germline V gene, CDR1 is MDHEN and CDR2 is SYDVKM. The CDR3 runs to 15 residues. Trimming took 7 bases from V and 1 from J; bases not matched to a gene: 2. In nucleotides, the CDR3 is TGTGCCAGCAAACAGGGGGCGTCTGGGGCCAACGTCCTGACTTTC. As protein: CASKQGASGANVLTF. The full variable domain, rest sourced from reference TRBV28 and TRBJ2-6, is DVKVTQSSRYLVKRTGEKVFLECVQDMDHENMFWYRQDPGLGLRLIYFSYDVKMKEKGDIPEGYSVSREKKERFSLILESASTNQTSMYLCASKQGASGANVLTFGAGSRLTVL.

This rearrangement joins TRBV7-2 to TRBJ1-2, with D possibly matching TRBD1 (5 bases). Germline CDR1 SGHTA, CDR2 FQGNSA. CDR3 size: 13 residues. The V and J ends lost 5 bases and 6 bases respectively, with 13 bases between them. The CDR3 protein is CASSLSMTDGYTF. CDR3 DNA sequence: TGTGCCAGCAGCCTTAGCATGACAGATGGCTACACCTTC. Supplemented by reference TRBV7-2 and TRBJ1-2, the full variable domain reads GAGVSQSPSNKVTEKGKDVELRCDPISGHTALYWYRQSLGQGLEFLIYFQGNSAPDKSGLPSDRFSAERTGGSVSTLTIQRTQQEDSAVYLCASSLSMTDGYTFGSGTRLTVV.

The chain is built from TRBV2 and TRBJ2-1, with no clear D. The germline V gene encodes CDR1 SNHLY and CDR2 FYNNEI. There are 12 residues in the CDR3. V was trimmed by 2 bases and J by 9 bases, leaving 8 bases between them. The CDR3 spells CASSESGREQFF. The CDR3, as DNA: TGTGCCAGCAGTGAATCGGGTCGTGAGCAGTTCTTC.

The chain couples TRBV27 to TRBJ2-7, with TRBD1 matching 9 bases. The V gene's germline CDR1 is MNHEY and CDR2 SMNVEV (reference sequence). This CDR3 is built from 16 residues. V was pared by 3 bases and J by 9 bases, with 15 bases of the junction left unmatched. CDR3 amino acids: CASSFGGGQGQFGQYF. In nucleotides, the CDR3 is TGTGCCAGCAGTTTCGGCGGTGGACAGGGGCAATTTGGGCAGTACTTC.

This sequence joins TRBV5-1 and TRBJ2-5; no definite D call. V dropped 1 base and J dropped 0 bases, with 10 bases sitting between them. CDR1 and CDR2 from the germline V gene are SGHRS and YFSETQ. The CDR3 loop spans 15 amino acids. For the CDR3, the DNA is TGCGCCAGCAGCTTGTATTGGGCAGACCAAGAGACCCAGTACTTC. Its translation is CASSLYWADQETQYF.

V is TRBV6-1 and J is TRBJ2-4; D unresolved. Germline values: CDR1 MNHNS, CDR2 SASEGT. Deletions cut 6 bases from V and 1 base from J, with 13 bases between. The CDR3 runs 15 residues. The CDR3 DNA sequence: TGTGCCAGCAGACCTGATCTGTTCGCCAAAAACATTCAGTACTTC. Its translation is CASRPDLFAKNIQYF.

The V gene is TRBV4-1, the J gene TRBJ2-2; 9 positions match TRBD2. V lost 0 bases, J lost 5 bases, and 19 bases stayed unmatched. This CDR3 spans 21 amino acids. Germline CDR1 is MGHRA and CDR2 is YSYEKL. The DNA of the CDR3 is TGCGCCAGCAGCCAAGATCGAGGGGGGGTCTCAGCGGGAGGAGGGACCGGGGAGCTGTTTTTT. Encoded protein: CASSQDRGGVSAGGGTGELFF.

The CDR3 sequence: CASSLNSGTFSGNTIYF. DNA for the CDR3: TGTGCCAGCAGCTTGAATTCCGGGACATTCTCTGGAAACACCATATATTTT. The chain links TRBV5-5 to TRBJ1-3; D is possibly TRBD1 (6 bases). Germline assignment: CDR1 SGHKS and CDR2 YYEKEE (reference sequence). CDR3 length equals 17 residues. Trimming cost V 1 base and J 0 bases, with 14 bases left between them.

Notes on this clone: In the same sample, other DNA sequences code for this CDR3. This chain joins TRBV19 and TRBJ1-5, with D perhaps TRBD1 (6 bases). Per germline, CDR1 LNHDA and CDR2 SQIVND (reference sequence). V dropped 5 bases and J dropped 5 bases, with 10 bases sitting between them. This CDR3 is 13 amino acids long. The CDR3 nucleotides read TGTGCCAGTAGTGACAGGCCCTATCAGCCCCAGCATTTT. It is translated as CASSDRPYQPQHF.

The chain is built from TRBV28 and TRBJ1-1; 8 nucleotides match TRBD1. V shed 7 bases, J shed 5 bases, and the junction held 15 bases outside the gene matches. CDR3 length: 16 residues. Germline CDR1 and CDR2: MDHEN and SYDVKM. Here the CDR3 reads CASKAPGGEGITEAFF. The DNA of the CDR3 is TGTGCCAGCAAGGCCCCAGGGGGCGAAGGAATAACTGAAGCTTTCTTT.